These 10 T cell receptor beta chains share one sample of origin, sequenced in a study of blood T cell repertoires in COVID-19. Clones were sequenced by immunoSEQ multiplex PCR, and TCRdb holds only the in-frame ones, with some missing. The profile shows approximately 210,000 clones, about 84% of them singletons. Specimen: PBMCs or T cells enriched from blood (not recorded which). Every receptor here comes from a man aged 30-40 years with acute COVID-19.

V and J are TRBV9 and TRBJ1-2; 7 bases fit TRBD1. This CDR3 spans 14 amino acids. CDR1 and CDR2 (germline): SGDLS, YYNGEE. Germline trimming cut 3 bases from V and 8 bases from J; bases unmatched to any gene: 10. The CDR3 bases are TGTGCCAGCAGCGCGACACAGGGGTTTGACGGCTACACCTTC. Protein product: CASSATQGFDGYTF.

The V and J genes are TRBV7-9 and TRBJ2-1; a weak D match, TRBD2 (6 bases). The germline V gene has CDR1 SEHNR and CDR2 FQNEAQ (reference sequence). V was trimmed by 1 base and J by 0 bases, leaving 7 bases between them. The CDR3 sequence is 15 residues long. The CDR3 coding sequence is TGTGCCAGCAGCTTAGTGGGGGGCTCCTACAATGAGCAGTTCTTC. Its protein product is CASSLVGGSYNEQFF.

The rearrangement joins TRBV6-1 to TRBJ2-7; D is unresolved. This CDR3 comprises 12 residues. Trimming shortened V by 3 bases and J by 0 bases, and 3 bases separated the two germline ends. CDR1 MNHNS and CDR2 SASEGT come from the germline V gene. The CDR3 bases are TGTGCCAGCAGTGACGGCTCCTACGAGCAGTACTTC. It translates to CASSDGSYEQYF.

This clone has a single count. CDR3 sequence reads: CASSLDNRWRASPLHF. CDR3 sequence (DNA): TGTGCCAGCAGCTTAGATAATCGGTGGAGGGCCTCACCCCTCCACTTT. The chain has TRBV11-3 and TRBJ1-6, with D uncertain. Germline CDR1 is SGHNT and CDR2 is YENEEA. V was pared by 0 bases and J by 10 bases, with 16 bases between. This CDR3 contains 16 residues.

The gene calls are TRBV19 and TRBJ2-1; 10 bases align to TRBD2. From germline, CDR1 is LNHDA and CDR2 SQIVND (reference sequence). J lost 9 bases, V lost 3 bases, and 11 bases had no gene match. This CDR3 is 16 amino acids long. CDR3 region: CASSIFRASGGGEQFF. The CDR3 DNA is TGTGCCAGTAGTATCTTCAGGGCGAGCGGGGGGGGTGAGCAGTTCTTC.

This clone was seen just once. The genes are TRBV19 and TRBJ2-2, with 12 bases lining up with TRBD1. The CDR3 length is 15 residues. Unmatched junction bases numbered 4, after V lost 5 bases and J lost 6 bases. Germline V lookup: CDR1 LNHDA, CDR2 SQIVND (reference sequence). CDR3 amino acids: CASSGDRGRPGELFF. The DNA of the CDR3 is TGTGCCAGTAGTGGGGACAGGGGGCGCCCCGGGGAGCTGTTTTTT.

The V and J genes are TRBV3-1 (or the pseudogene TRBV3-2) and TRBJ2-1, with 12 bases matching TRBD2. Germline trimming cut 5 bases from V and 7 bases from J; bases unmatched to any gene: 3. Germline V gene sequence: CDR1 LGHDT, CDR2 YNNKEL (reference sequence). The CDR3 is made up of 14 amino acids. As DNA, the CDR3 is TGTGCCAGCAGCAGACTAGCGGGGGCTAATGAGCAGTTCTTC. Translating it yields CASSRLAGANEQFF.

V and J are TRBV10-3 and TRBJ2-3; possibly TRBD2 for D (5 bases). Germline CDR1 and CDR2: ENHRY and SYGVKD. V shed 10 bases and J shed 2 bases, with 19 bases lying between them. This CDR3 region has 15 residues. The CDR3 sequence: CATLVGEINTDTQYF. The CDR3 region has the DNA TGTGCCACCCTGGTCGGGGAAATAAACACAGATACGCAGTATTTT.

V is TRBV9 and J is TRBJ2-3, with 12 nucleotides matching TRBD2. This CDR3 spans 16 amino acids. With 0 bases clipped from V and 4 bases from J, the junction kept 3 bases outside the gene matches. Germline V lookup: CDR1 SGDLS, CDR2 YYNGEE. CDR3 region: CASSVGSSGGADTQYF. The DNA for the CDR3 is TGTGCCAGCAGCGTAGGCTCTAGCGGGGGGGCAGATACGCAGTATTTT.

The chain is built from TRBV9 and TRBJ1-1; possible D gene TRBD1, 5 bases. Germline V gene sequence: CDR1 SGDLS, CDR2 YYNGEE. Trimming cost V 0 bases and J 4 bases, with 10 bases left between them. CDR3 size: 14 residues. CDR3 DNA: TGTGCCAGCAGCGTAGACTTTGGGGCCACTGAAGCTTTCTTT. Its translation is CASSVDFGATEAFF.